This entry concerns a single TCR beta chain. This specimen comes from a study of T-cell memory formation after mild COVID-19. V shed 4 bases and J 10 bases; nucleotides not matched to a gene: 8. Germline V gene data show CDR1 as SSHAT and CDR2 as FNYEAQ (reference sequence). This CDR3 is built from 15 residues. MiXCR was run by TCRdb on the 5' RACE reads, yielding one entry per CDR3 protein. The sample yields approximately 300,000 distinct CDR3 sequences, more than 15% seen once. The chain carries TRBV7-7 and TRBJ2-1; 12 nucleotides agree with TRBD2. The source of this sequence is a man between 18 and 35 years old who had mild COVID-19 (a few samples of this study predate the infection). Cell type and time point are not known. Sequenced: PBMCs or a T cell subset sorted from them (not recorded which). The CDR3 is CASSSLAGGLVEQFF. As DNA, the CDR3 is TGTGCCAGCAGCTCACTAGCGGGAGGCTTGGTGGAGCAGTTCTTC.